This T cell receptor beta chain originates from a study of graft-versus-host responses after intestinal transplantation. Generated by immunoSEQ multiplex PCR, the TCRdb table keeps only in-frame clones and is missing some. The sample carries about 98,000 clones, roughly four fifths recorded once. V was trimmed by 0 bases and J by 8 bases, leaving 17 bases between them. CDR1 MGHRA and CDR2 YSYEKL come from the germline V gene. The CDR3 has 17 amino acids. Study findings and constraints: Early post-transplant falls in HvG clones accompanied the peak levels of circulating GvH clones. GvH clones were identified in recipient marrow, with some first appearing in ileum or blood.

In the case of this clone: What it binds is not known.

The sequence came from a human donor who received an intestinal transplant. Sequenced material: unstimulated CD8+ T cells sorted from spleen or lymph node cells, taken before intestinal transplant. The chain carries TRBV4-1 and TRBJ1-6; tentative D call: TRBD1 (5 bases). CDR3 region: CASSQEPGRGLDSPLHF. The DNA for the CDR3 is TGCGCCAGCAGCCAAGAACCAGGGAGGGGATTGGATTCACCCCTCCACTTT.